Shown below are 20 T cell receptor beta chains from a single sample sequenced in a study of response to subunit inactivated influenza vaccine. A single record per CDR3 protein comes from TCRdb applying MiXCR to the RT-PCR reads. The table has 550,000 to 800,000 distinct CDR3 sequences, 11% to 15% seen once. Sample: PBMCs from blood, taken around 15 days before vaccination. Every receptor here comes from a man in his fifties or sixties who received an inactivated influenza vaccine.

The chain combines TRBV9 with TRBJ1-5; TRBD1 aligns across 12 bases. V shed 4 bases, J shed 2 bases, and the junction held 13 bases outside the gene matches. The CDR3 has 19 residues. CDR1 and CDR2 from the germline V gene are SGDLS and YYNGEE. The CDR3 coding sequence is TGTGCCAGCAGCCCAACGGGACAGGGGGCTTTCTTCGGCAATCAGCCCCAGCATTTT. Translated, it gives CASSPTGQGAFFGNQPQHF.

The table lists this clonotype with many counts. The genes are TRBV11-2 and TRBJ2-7; 9 nucleotides match TRBD1. The CDR3 contains 16 residues. Germline V lookup: CDR1 SGHAT, CDR2 FQNNGV. Trimming at V came to 1 base and at J to 6 bases, leaving 10 bases not matched to a gene. This CDR3 is CASSLAPEDRGIEQYF. CDR3 DNA: TGTGCCAGCAGCTTAGCCCCTGAGGACAGGGGAATCGAGCAGTACTTC.

Ten or more counts support this clonotype. The J gene is TRBJ1-2, the V gene TRBV24-1, with TRBD1 identical over 7 bases. The CDR3 loop spans 14 amino acids. The germline V gene has CDR1 KGHDR and CDR2 SFDVKD. The V and J ends lost 4 bases and 2 bases, in that order; junction bases with no gene match: 3. The CDR3, as DNA: TGTGCCACCAGTGAGGGGACAGTAAACTATGGCTACACCTTC. Its translation is CATSEGTVNYGYTF.

The chain links TRBV7-2 to TRBJ2-7; 11 nucleotides align to TRBD1. Trimming took 5 bases from V and 3 from J; bases not matched to a gene: 3. Per germline, CDR1 SGHTA and CDR2 FQGNSA. The CDR3 runs 14 residues. The CDR3 coding sequence is TGTGCCAGCAGCGGCGGGACAGGGGGCTACGAGCAGTACTTC. This encodes CASSGGTGGYEQYF.

This clonotype showed up just a few times. The chain recombines TRBV10-3 with TRBJ2-1; 10 bases match TRBD2. The CDR3 runs to 18 residues. J was trimmed by 2 bases and V by 2 bases; bases with no gene match: 9. Germline CDR1 is ENHRY and CDR2 is SYGVKD. CDR3 sequence reads: CAISESRSGRATYNEQFF. The CDR3, as DNA: TGTGCCATCAGTGAGAGCAGAAGCGGGAGGGCTACCTACAATGAGCAGTTCTTC.

This clonotype has ten or more counts. This rearrangement joins TRBV12-3 or TRBV12-4 to TRBJ2-3; D might be TRBD2 (6 bases). Trimming took off 4 bases at V and 3 bases at J, with 11 bases between the two ends. The CDR3 runs to 14 residues. The CDR3 coding sequence is TGTGCCAGCAGTTGGGGGACTTCGACAGATACGCAGTATTTT. It encodes CASSWGTSTDTQYF.

V and J are TRBV5-1 and TRBJ1-5; D remains ambiguous. Germline CDR1 SGHRS, CDR2 YFSETQ. Trimming pared 0 bases from V and 9 bases from J, leaving 10 bases between. The CDR3 runs 13 residues. This chain's CDR3 is CASSLDSPGPQHF. CDR3 DNA: TGCGCCAGCAGCTTGGACAGCCCGGGGCCCCAGCATTTT.

This clonotype was seen at least ten times. The chain combines TRBV5-6 with TRBJ2-3; possibly TRBD2 for D (6 bases). The CDR3 contains 12 residues. The V end was cut by 5 bases, the J end by 5 bases, with 9 bases between. The germline CDR1 and CDR2 sequences are SGHDT and YYEEEE. CDR3 sequence (DNA): TGTGCCAGCAGTCGGGGAGGAGATACGCAGTATTTT. Its protein product is CASSRGGDTQYF.

This clonotype has a handful of counts. V is TRBV10-3 and J is TRBJ1-5, with 10 bases identical to TRBD1. The germline gives CDR1 ENHRY, CDR2 SYGVKD. V lost 0 bases and J lost 7; bases outside the gene matches: 6. This CDR3 has 16 residues. The CDR3 sequence is CAISESTRQGAQPQHF. CDR3 bases: TGTGCCATCAGTGAGTCGACCCGACAGGGGGCCCAGCCCCAGCATTTT.

V and J are TRBV2 and TRBJ2-2; no clear D. From germline, CDR1 is SNHLY and CDR2 FYNNEI. The CDR3 has 14 residues. V dropped 6 bases and J dropped 3 bases, with 11 bases sitting between them. The DNA of the CDR3 is TGTGCCAGCAGAAGAGCAGGAGACACCGGGGAGCTGTTTTTT. This sequence encodes CASRRAGDTGELFF.

The chain couples TRBV10-3 to TRBJ2-5; TRBD1 agrees at 9 bases. The germline V gene has CDR1 ENHRY and CDR2 SYGVKD. The V gene end was trimmed by 0 bases and the J gene end by 2 bases; junction bases not matched to a gene: 7. The CDR3 is made up of 17 amino acids. Written as DNA, the CDR3 is TGTGCCATCAGTGAGTCGGTGGGACAGGGTAAGCAAGAGACCCAGTACTTC. Amino acid sequence: CAISESVGQGKQETQYF.

This clonotype has at least ten counts. The genes are TRBV29-1 and TRBJ1-1, with no clear D. Germline loops: CDR1 SQVTM, CDR2 ANQGSEA. Trimming left V 4 bases short and J 1 base short, with 10 bases between. CDR3 size: 13 residues. CDR3 sequence: CSVVKQTNTEAFF. CDR3 DNA sequence: TGCAGCGTTGTCAAGCAGACGAACACTGAAGCTTTCTTT.

The chain employs TRBV20-1 and TRBJ2-2; TRBD2 agrees at 7 bases. The germline V gene encodes CDR1 DFQATT and CDR2 SNEGSKA (reference sequence). This CDR3 is built from 16 residues. V was pared by 0 bases and J by 4 bases, with 8 bases of the junction left unmatched. The CDR3 DNA reads TGCAGTGCTAGAGATAGGGAGGGCCGGATCACCGGGGAGCTGTTTTTT. Residues: CSARDREGRITGELFF.

This clonotype was found a few times. J is TRBJ2-1 and V is TRBV7-9, with 14 bases lining up with TRBD2. The CDR3 is 16 amino acids. Germline lookup yields CDR1 SEHNR and CDR2 FQNEAQ (reference sequence). V lost 8 bases, J lost 7 bases, and 10 bases stayed unmatched. CDR3 amino acids: CASWTSGGPNRNEQFF. CDR3 nucleotides: TGTGCCAGCTGGACTAGCGGGGGGCCAAATAGGAATGAGCAGTTCTTC.

This clonotype was counted a few times. The chain recombines TRBV7-2 with TRBJ2-5; D gene uncertain. The CDR3 spans 14 residues. Per germline, CDR1 SGHTA and CDR2 FQGNSA. V lost 4 bases to trimming and J lost 0 bases, with 9 bases between them. CDR3 sequence (DNA): TGTGCCAGCAGCTCAGACACCCACCAAGAGACCCAGTACTTC. The encoded protein is CASSSDTHQETQYF.

The chain has TRBV4-3 and TRBJ2-1; weak D call: TRBD2 (6 bases). The CDR3 is 15 amino acids. The germline V gene has CDR1 LGHNA and CDR2 YSLEER. Trimming removed 2 bases from V and 8 bases from J, with 16 bases in between. For the CDR3, the DNA is TGCGCCAGCAGCCAACACATCCTTAGCGGAGATGAGCAGTTCTTC. Its translation: CASSQHILSGDEQFF.

The chain employs TRBV3-1 and TRBJ2-7; D could derive from TRBD1 or TRBD2 (5 bases each). Germline lookup yields CDR1 LGHDT and CDR2 YNNKEL (reference sequence). The CDR3 contains 13 residues. Deletions cut 2 bases from V and 6 bases from J, with 11 bases between. The CDR3 here is CASSQLGPSEQYF. CDR3 nucleotides: TGTGCCAGCAGCCAATTGGGACCCTCCGAGCAGTACTTC.

The genes are TRBV12-3 or TRBV12-4 and TRBJ2-7; D is ambiguous. Trimming removed 6 bases from V and 7 bases from J, with 13 bases in between. There are 12 residues in the CDR3. Here the CDR3 reads CASSPLSREQYF. CDR3 in DNA: TGTGCCAGCAGCCCCCTCAGTCGAGAGCAGTACTTC.

The J gene is TRBJ2-5, the V gene TRBV11-2, with 10 bases fitting TRBD1. Trimming cost V 6 bases and J 4 bases; bases outside gene matches: 5. From germline, CDR1 is SGHAT and CDR2 FQNNGV. This CDR3 has 14 amino acids. Written as DNA, the CDR3 is TGTGCCAGCAGGAACCGGGACAGGGGAGAGACCCAGTACTTC. Its protein product is CASRNRDRGETQYF.

V is TRBV20-1 and J is TRBJ2-1; 8 positions agree with TRBD2. With V trimmed by 1 base and J by 4 bases, 9 bases remained unmatched. CDR1 is DFQATT, CDR2 SNEGSKA, per germline (reference sequence). CDR3 length: 16 amino acids. CDR3 sequence reads: CSARALVSGTYNEQFF. The CDR3, as DNA: TGCAGTGCTAGAGCCCTCGTTAGCGGGACGTACAATGAGCAGTTCTTC.